This TCR beta chain was profiled in a study of T-cell memory formation after mild COVID-19. Study results and limitations: Still unconfirmed is whether the second-wave clones peaking on day 37 recognized SARS-CoV-2. Shrinking CD4+ clones resided mostly in CM and EM, and CD8+ ones in EMRA. Some clones that responded turned up in pre-infection memory, which suggests that cross-reactive memory joined in.

MiXCR was run by TCRdb on the 5' RACE reads, yielding one entry per CDR3 protein. The sample records more than 350,000 distinct CDR3 sequences, approximately 21% being singletons. The length of the CDR3 is 15 residues. Trimming shortened V by 5 bases and J by 9 bases, and 20 bases separated the two germline ends. Per germline, CDR1 KGHSH and CDR2 LQKENI. As concerns this clonotype: Its antigen is currently unknown.

The source is an adult woman who had mild COVID-19 (a few samples of this study predate the infection). Cell type and time point are not known. Sequences were obtained from PBMCs or a T cell subset sorted from them (not recorded which). This sequence joins TRBV18 and TRBJ2-4; D is unclear. The chain's CDR3 is CASSDFGPRLTIQYF. As DNA, the CDR3 is TGTGCCAGCTCAGACTTCGGGCCTCGCCTTACCATTCAGTACTTC.